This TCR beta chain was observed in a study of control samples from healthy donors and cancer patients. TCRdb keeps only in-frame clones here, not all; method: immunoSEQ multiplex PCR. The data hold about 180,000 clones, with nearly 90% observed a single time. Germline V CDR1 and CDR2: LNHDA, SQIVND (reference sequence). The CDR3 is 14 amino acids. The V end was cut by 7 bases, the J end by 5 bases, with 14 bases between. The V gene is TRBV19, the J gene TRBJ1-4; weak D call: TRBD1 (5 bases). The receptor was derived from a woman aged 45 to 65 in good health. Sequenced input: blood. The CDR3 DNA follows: TGTGCCAGTACCCCCGGGACGGTGAATGAAAAACTGTTTTTT. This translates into CASTPGTVNEKLFF.